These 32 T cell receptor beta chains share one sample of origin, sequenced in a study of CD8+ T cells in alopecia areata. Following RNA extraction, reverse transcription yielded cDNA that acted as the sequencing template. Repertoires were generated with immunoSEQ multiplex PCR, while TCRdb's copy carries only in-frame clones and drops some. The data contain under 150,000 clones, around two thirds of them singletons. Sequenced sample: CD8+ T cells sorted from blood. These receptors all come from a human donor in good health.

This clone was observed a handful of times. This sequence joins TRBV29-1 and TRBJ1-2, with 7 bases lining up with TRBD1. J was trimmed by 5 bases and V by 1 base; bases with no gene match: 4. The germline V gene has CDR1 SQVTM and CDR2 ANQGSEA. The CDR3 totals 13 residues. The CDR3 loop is CSVEAPGGYGYTF. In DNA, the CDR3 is TGCAGCGTTGAAGCCCCAGGGGGATATGGCTACACCTTC.

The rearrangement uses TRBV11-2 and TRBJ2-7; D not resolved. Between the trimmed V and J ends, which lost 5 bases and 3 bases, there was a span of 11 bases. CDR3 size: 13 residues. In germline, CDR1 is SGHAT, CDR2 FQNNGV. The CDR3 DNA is TGTGCCAGCAGCCCAGGATGGAGCTACGAGCAGTACTTC. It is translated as CASSPGWSYEQYF.

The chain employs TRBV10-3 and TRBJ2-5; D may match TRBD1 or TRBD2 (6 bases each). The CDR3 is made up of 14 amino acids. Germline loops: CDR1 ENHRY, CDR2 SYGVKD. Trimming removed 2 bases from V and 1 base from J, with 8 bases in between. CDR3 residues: CAISEGGRQETQYF. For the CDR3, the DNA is TGTGCCATCAGTGAGGGGGGGCGCCAAGAGACCCAGTACTTC.

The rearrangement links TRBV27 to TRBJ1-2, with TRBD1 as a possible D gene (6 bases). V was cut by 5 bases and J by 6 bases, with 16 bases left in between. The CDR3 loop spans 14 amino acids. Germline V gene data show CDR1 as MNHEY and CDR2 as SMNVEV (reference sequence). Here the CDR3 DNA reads TGTGCCAGCAGTCCCTCAGGGGTATTGGATGGCTACACCTTC. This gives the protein CASSPSGVLDGYTF.

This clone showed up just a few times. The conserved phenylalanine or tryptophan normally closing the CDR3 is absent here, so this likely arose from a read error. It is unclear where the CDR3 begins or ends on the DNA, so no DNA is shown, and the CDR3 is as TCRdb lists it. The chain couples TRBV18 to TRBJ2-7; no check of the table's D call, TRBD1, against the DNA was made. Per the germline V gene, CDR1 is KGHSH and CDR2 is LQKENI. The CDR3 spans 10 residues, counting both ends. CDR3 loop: CASSLRDSPG.

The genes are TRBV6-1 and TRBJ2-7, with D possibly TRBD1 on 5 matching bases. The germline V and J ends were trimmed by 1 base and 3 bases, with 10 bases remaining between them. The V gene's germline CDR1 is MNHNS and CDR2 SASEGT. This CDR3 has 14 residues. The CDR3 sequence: CASSEVGRVYEQYF. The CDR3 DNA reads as TGTGCCAGCAGTGAAGTTGGCAGGGTCTACGAGCAGTACTTC.

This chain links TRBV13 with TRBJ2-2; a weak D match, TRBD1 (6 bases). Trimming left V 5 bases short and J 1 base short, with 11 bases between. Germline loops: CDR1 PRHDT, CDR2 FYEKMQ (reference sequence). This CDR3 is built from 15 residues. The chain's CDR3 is CASSETGQNTGELFF. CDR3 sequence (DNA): TGTGCCAGCAGCGAAACGGGACAGAACACCGGGGAGCTGTTTTTT.

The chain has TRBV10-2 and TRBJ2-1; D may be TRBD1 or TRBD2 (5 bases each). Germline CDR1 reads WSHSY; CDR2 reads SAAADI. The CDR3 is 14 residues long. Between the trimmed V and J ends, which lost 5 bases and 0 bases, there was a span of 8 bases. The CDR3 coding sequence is TGCGCCAGCAGTTGGGGGAACTCCTACAATGAGCAGTTCTTC. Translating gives CASSWGNSYNEQFF.

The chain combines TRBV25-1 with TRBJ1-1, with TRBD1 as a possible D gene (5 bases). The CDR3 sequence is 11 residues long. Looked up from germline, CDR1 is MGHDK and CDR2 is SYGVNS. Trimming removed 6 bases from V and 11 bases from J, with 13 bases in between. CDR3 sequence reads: CASRGTSGAFF. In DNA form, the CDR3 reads TGTGCCAGCAGGGGGACCTCCGGGGCTTTCTTT.

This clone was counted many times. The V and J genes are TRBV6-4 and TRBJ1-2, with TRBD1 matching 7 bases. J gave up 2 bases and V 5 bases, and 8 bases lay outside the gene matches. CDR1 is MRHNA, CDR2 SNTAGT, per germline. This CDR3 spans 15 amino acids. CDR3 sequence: CASSSTGWQNYGYTF. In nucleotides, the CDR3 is TGTGCCAGCAGTTCGACAGGGTGGCAGAACTATGGCTACACCTTC.

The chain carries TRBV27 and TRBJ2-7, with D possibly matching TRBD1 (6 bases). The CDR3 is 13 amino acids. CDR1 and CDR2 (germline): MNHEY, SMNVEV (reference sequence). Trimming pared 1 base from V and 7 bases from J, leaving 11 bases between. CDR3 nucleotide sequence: TGTGCCAGCAGTTTATACAGGGCTCAAGAGCAGTACTTC. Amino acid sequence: CASSLYRAQEQYF.

The CDR3 DNA is TGCGCCAGCAGCCGGGTGGTCGGGGCAACTAATGAAAAACTGTTTTTT. This codes for CASSRVVGATNEKLFF. The J gene is TRBJ1-4, the V gene TRBV4-1, with unresolved D. V shed 4 bases and J shed 0 bases, with 12 bases lying between them. Germline loops: CDR1 MGHRA, CDR2 YSYEKL. The length of the CDR3 is 16 residues.

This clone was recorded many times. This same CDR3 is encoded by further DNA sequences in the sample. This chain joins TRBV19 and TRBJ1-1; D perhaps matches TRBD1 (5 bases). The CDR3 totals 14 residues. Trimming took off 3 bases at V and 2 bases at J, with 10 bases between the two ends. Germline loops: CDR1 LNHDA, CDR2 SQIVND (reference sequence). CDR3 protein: CASSIGRGNTEAFF. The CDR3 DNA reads TGTGCCAGTAGTATCGGGAGGGGAAACACTGAAGCTTTCTTT.

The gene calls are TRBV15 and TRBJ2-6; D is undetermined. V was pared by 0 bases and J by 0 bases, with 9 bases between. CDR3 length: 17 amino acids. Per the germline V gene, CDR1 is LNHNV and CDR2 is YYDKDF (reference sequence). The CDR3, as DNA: TGTGCCACCAGCAGAGACCTCACACGCTCTGGGGCCAACGTCCTGACTTTC. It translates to CATSRDLTRSGANVLTF.

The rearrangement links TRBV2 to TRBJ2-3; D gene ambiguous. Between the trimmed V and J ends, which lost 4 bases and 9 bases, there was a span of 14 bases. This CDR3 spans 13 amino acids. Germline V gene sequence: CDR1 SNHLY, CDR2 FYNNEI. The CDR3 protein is CASSGAPAGTQYF. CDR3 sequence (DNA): TGTGCCAGCAGTGGCGCTCCCGCCGGGACGCAGTATTTT. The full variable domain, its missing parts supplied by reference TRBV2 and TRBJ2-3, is EPEVTQTPSHQVTQMGQEVILRCVPISNHLYFYWYRQILGQKVEFLVSFYNNEISEKSEIFDDQFSVERPDGSNFTLKIRSTKLEDSAMYFCASSGAPAGTQYFGPGTRLTVL.

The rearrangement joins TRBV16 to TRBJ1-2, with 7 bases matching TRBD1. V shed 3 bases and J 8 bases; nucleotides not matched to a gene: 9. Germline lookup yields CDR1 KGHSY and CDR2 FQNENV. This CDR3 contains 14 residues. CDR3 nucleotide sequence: TGTGCCAGCAGCCAGTCAACAGGGGTTGGGGGCTACACCTTC. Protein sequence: CASSQSTGVGGYTF.

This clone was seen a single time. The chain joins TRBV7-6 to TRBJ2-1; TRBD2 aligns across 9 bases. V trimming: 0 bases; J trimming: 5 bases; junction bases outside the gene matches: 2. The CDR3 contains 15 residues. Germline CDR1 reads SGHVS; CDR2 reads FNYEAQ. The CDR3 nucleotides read TGTGCCAGCAGCTTAGCAGTAGCGGGAGACAATGAGCAGTTCTTC. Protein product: CASSLAVAGDNEQFF.

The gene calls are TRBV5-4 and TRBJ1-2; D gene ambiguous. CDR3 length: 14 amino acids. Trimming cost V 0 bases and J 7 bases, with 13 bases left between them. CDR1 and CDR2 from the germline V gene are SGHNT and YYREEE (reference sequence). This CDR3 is CASSLGVNTGGYTF. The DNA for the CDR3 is TGTGCCAGCAGCTTGGGTGTGAACACCGGTGGCTACACCTTC.

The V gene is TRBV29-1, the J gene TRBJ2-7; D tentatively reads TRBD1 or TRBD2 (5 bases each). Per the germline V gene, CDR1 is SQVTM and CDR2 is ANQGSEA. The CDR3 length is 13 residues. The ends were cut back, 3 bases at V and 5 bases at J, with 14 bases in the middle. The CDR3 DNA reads TGCAGCGTTGACTCTACGGGGCGGAACGAGCAGTACTTC. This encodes CSVDSTGRNEQYF.

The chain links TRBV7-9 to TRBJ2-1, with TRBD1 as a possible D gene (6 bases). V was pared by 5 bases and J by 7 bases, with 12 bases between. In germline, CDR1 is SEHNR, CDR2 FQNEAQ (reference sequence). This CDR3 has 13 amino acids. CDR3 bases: TGTGCCAGCAGCCTAGGAACAGGGAATGAGCAGTTCTTC. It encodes CASSLGTGNEQFF. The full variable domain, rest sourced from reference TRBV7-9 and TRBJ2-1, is DTGVSQNPRHKITKRGQNVTFRCDPISEHNRLYWYRQTLGQGPEFLTYFQNEAQLEKSRLLSDRFSAERPKGSFSTLEIQRTEQGDSAMYLCASSLGTGNEQFFGPGTRLTVL.

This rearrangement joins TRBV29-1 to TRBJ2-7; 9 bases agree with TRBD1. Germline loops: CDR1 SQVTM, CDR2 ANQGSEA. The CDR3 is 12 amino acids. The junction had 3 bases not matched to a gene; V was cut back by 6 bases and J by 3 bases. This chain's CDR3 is CSVRQGGYEQYF. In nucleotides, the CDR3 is TGCAGCGTCAGACAGGGGGGCTACGAGCAGTACTTC.

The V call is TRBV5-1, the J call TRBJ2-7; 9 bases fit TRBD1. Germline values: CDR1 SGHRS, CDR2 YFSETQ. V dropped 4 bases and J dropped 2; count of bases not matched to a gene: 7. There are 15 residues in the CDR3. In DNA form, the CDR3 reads TGCGCCAGCAGCATTGGGACAGGGACCGCCTACGAGCAGTACTTC. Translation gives CASSIGTGTAYEQYF.

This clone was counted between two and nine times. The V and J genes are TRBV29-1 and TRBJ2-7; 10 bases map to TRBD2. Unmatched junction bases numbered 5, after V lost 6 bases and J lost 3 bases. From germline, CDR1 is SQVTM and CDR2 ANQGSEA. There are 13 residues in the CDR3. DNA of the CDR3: TGCAGCGTGGCAGCGGGAGGGGTCTACGAGCAGTACTTC. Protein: CSVAAGGVYEQYF.

The CDR3 spells CAWSLGGTGELFF. CDR3 in DNA: TGTGCCTGGAGTCTCGGGGGCACCGGGGAGCTGTTTTTT. The V gene is TRBV30, the J gene TRBJ2-2, with D possibly TRBD2 on 6 matching bases. V was shortened by 2 bases and J by 4 bases, with 8 bases between the two germline ends. The CDR3 is made up of 13 amino acids. CDR1 is GTSNPN and CDR2 is SVGIG in the germline V gene (reference sequence). The entire variable domain, with the rest obtained from reference TRBV30 and TRBJ2-2, is as follows: SQTIHQWPATLVQPVGSPLSLECTVEGTSNPNLYWYRQAAGRGLQLLFYSVGIGQISSEVPQNLSASRPQDRQFILSSKKLLLSDSGFYLCAWSLGGTGELFFGEGSRLTVL.

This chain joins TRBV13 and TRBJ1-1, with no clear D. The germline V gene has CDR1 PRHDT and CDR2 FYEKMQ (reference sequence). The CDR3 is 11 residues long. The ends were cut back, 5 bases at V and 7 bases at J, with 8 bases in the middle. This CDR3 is CASSHPLEAFF. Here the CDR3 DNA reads TGTGCCAGCAGCCACCCCCTTGAAGCTTTCTTT.

CDR3 in amino acids: CASSPTGLNTGELFF. The CDR3, as DNA: TGTGCCAGCAGCCCCACAGGATTGAACACCGGGGAGCTGTTTTTT. The chain couples TRBV7-9 to TRBJ2-2, with TRBD1 as a possible D gene (5 bases). The length of the CDR3 is 15 residues. V was trimmed by 5 bases and J by 1 base, leaving 11 bases between them. Germline lookup yields CDR1 SEHNR and CDR2 FQNEAQ (reference sequence).

The CDR3 DNA is TGCAGCGTCCAAAGGGCCTACGAGCAGTACTTC. It yields the protein CSVQRAYEQYF. V usage is TRBV29-1 and J usage is TRBJ2-7; D gene unclear. V lost 6 bases and J 2 bases, leaving 8 bases between the germline ends. CDR3 size: 11 residues. In germline, CDR1 is SQVTM, CDR2 ANQGSEA.

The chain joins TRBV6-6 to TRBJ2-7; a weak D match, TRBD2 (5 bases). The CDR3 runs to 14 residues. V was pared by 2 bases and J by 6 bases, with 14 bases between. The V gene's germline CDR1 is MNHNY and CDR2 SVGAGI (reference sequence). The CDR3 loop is CASSYPGRASEQYF. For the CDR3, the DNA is TGTGCCAGCAGTTACCCCGGGCGGGCTAGCGAGCAGTACTTC.

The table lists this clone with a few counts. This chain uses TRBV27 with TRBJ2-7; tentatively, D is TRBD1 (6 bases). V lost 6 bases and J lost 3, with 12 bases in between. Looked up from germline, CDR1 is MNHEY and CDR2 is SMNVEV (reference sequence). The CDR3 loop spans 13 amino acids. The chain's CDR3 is CASSKGQSYEQYF. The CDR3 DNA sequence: TGTGCCAGCAGCAAAGGACAGAGCTACGAGCAGTACTTC.

CDR3 in DNA: TGTGCCAGCAGCTCCAAATACACTGAAGCTTTCTTT. Translation gives CASSSKYTEAFF. The rearrangement uses TRBV11-2 and TRBJ1-1, with D unresolved. CDR1 and CDR2 (germline): SGHAT, FQNNGV. The CDR3 length is 12 residues. Trimming cost V 4 bases and J 3 bases, with 6 bases left between them. Based on the CDR3 plus reference TRBV11-2 and TRBJ1-1, the full variable domain is EAGVAQSPRYKIIEKRQSVAFWCNPISGHATLYWYQQILGQGPKLLIQFQNNGVVDDSQLPKDRFSAERLKGVDSTLKIQPAKLEDSAVYLCASSSKYTEAFFGQGTRLTVV.

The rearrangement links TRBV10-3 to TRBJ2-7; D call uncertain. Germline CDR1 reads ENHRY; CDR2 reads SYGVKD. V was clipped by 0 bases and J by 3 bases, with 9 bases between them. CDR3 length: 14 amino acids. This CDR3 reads CAISESDIDYEQYF. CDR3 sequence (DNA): TGTGCCATCAGTGAGTCCGACATTGACTACGAGCAGTACTTC.

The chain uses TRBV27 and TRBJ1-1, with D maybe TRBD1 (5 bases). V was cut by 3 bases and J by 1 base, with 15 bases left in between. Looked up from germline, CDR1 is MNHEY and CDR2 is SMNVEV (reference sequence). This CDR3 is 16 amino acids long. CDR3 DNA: TGTGCCAGCAGTTTGGGGCCGGGACGGACGAACACTGAAGCTTTCTTT. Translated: CASSLGPGRTNTEAFF.